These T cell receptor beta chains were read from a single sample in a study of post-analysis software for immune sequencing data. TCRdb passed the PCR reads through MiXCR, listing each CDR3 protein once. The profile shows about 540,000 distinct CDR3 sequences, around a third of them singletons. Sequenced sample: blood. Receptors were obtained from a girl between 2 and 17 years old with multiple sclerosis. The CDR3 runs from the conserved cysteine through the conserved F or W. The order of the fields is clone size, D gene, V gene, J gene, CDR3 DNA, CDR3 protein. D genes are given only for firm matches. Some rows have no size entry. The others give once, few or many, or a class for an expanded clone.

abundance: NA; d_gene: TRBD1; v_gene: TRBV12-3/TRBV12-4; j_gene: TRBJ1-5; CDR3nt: TGTGCCAGCAGTCGGACAGGGGATACCAATCAGCCCCAGCATTTT; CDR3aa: CASSRTGDTNQPQHF
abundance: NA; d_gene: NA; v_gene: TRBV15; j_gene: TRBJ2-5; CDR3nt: TGTGCCACCAGCAGAAGTAGGGGGGAGTCTAGCCAAGAGACCCAGTACTTC; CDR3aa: CATSRSRGESSQETQYF
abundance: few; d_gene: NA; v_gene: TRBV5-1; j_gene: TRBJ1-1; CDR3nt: TGCGCCAGCACTCAGGAGGCTGGCACTGAAGCTTTCTTT; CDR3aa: CASTQEAGTEAFF
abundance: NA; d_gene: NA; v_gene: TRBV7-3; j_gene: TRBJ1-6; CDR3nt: TGTGCCAGCAGCTTATCGGGCAGAGAGAATTCACCCCTCCACTTT; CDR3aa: CASSLSGRENSPLHF
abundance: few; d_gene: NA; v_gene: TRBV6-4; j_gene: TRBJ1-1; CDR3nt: TGTGCCAGCAGACCGGAGGGCCTGAACACTGAAGCTTTCTTT; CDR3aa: CASRPEGLNTEAFF
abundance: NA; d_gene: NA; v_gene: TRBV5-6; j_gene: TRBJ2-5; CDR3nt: TGTGCCAGCAGCGCCCCGGGACCACCCCCAGAGACCCAGTACTTC; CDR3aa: CASSAPGPPPETQYF
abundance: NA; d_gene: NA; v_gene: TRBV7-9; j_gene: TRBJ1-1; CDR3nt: TGTGCCAGCAGCCGAGGACGGACCACTGAAGCTTTCTTT; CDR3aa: CASSRGRTTEAFF
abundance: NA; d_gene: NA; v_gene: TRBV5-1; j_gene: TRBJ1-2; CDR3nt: TGCGCCAGCAGCTTGTGGACAGTAGGAAATGGCTACACCTTC; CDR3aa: CASSLWTVGNGYTF
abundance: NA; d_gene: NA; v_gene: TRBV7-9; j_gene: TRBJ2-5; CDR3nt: TGTGCCAGCAGCCCCGGGGCAGGAGGAGGGACCCAGTACTTC; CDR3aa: CASSPGAGGGTQYF
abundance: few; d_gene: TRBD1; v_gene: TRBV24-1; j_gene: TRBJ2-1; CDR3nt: TGTGCCACCCAAGGACAGGGGCCTTACAATGAGCAGTTCTTC; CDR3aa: CATQGQGPYNEQFF
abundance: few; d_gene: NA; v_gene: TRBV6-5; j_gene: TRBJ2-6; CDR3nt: TGTGCCAGCAGTTACTCGGCAGGGTACGGGGCCAACGTCCTGACTTTC; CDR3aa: CASSYSAGYGANVLTF
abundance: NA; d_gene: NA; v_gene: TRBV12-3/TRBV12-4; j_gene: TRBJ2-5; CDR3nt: TGTGCCAGCAGTTCACTAGTGACTCAAGAGACCCAGTACTTC; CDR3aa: CASSSLVTQETQYF
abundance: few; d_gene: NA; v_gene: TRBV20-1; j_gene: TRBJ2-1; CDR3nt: TGCAGTGCTAGTGAAGGGGCAGGGACCTACAATGAGCAGTTCTTC; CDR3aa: CSASEGAGTYNEQFF
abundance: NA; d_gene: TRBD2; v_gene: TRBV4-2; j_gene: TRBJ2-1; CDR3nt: TGTGCCAGCAGCCAAGTGACGGTACTAGCGGGGGGGTTTGAGCAGTTCTTC; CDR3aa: CASSQVTVLAGGFEQFF
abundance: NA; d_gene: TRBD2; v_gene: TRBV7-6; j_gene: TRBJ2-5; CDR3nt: TGTGCCGGCAGCTTGTTAGCTAGCGGGTTGCAAGAGACCCAGTACTTC; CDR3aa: CAGSLLASGLQETQYF
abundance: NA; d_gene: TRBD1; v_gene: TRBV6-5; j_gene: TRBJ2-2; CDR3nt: TGTGCCAGCAGAGACGGGACAGAGAACACCGGGGAGCTGTTTTTT; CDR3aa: CASRDGTENTGELFF
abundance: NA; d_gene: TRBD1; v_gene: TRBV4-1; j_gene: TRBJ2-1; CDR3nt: TGCGCCAGCAGCCAAGGGACAGGGATAATGGAGACCCAGTTCTTC; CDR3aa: CASSQGTGIMETQFF
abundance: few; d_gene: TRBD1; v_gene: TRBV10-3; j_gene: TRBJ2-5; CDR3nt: TGTGCCTCTCCACCGGGACAGGGAGGGCATGGGGAGCAGTACTTC; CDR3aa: CASPPGQGGHGEQYF
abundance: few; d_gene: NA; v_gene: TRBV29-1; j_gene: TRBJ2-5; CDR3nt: TGCAGCGTGTCGCGGACGCAAGAGACCCAGTACTTC; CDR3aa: CSVSRTQETQYF
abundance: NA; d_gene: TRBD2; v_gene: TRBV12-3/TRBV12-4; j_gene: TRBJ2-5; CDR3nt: TGTGCCAGCAGGCCGCGGGGGGGAAGAGAGACCCAGTACTTC; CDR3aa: CASRPRGGRETQYF
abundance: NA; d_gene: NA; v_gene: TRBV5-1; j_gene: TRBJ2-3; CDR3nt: TGCGCCAGCAGCTTGCCAAGAGGACTGGGATCACAAGATACGCAGTATTTT; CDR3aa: CASSLPRGLGSQDTQYF
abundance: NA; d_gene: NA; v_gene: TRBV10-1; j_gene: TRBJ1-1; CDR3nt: TGCGCCAGCAGTGGACATCCCTTGAACACTGAAGCTTTCTTT; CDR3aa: CASSGHPLNTEAFF
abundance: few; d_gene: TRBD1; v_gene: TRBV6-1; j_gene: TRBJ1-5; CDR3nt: TGTGCCAGCAGACCATTCCCGGGACAGGGTCAGCCCCAGCATTTT; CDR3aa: CASRPFPGQGQPQHF
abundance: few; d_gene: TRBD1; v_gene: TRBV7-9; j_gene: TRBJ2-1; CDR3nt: TGTGCCAGCAGCTTAGTTAGTTCGGACAGGTCCCCGTTCTTC; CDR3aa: CASSLVSSDRSPFF
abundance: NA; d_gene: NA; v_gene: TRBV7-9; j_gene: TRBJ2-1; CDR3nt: TGTGCCAGCAGCTTAGGAGCACGCTATAGGTTCTTC; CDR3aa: CASSLGARYRFF
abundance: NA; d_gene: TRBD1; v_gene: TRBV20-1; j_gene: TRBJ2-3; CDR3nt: TGCAGTGCTAGCCCGGGACAGGGGGGGAGAGATACGCAGTATTTT; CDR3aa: CSASPGQGGRDTQYF
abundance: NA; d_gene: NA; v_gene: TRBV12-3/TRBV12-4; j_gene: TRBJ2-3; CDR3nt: TGTGCCAGCGACGGGGCCACAGATACGCAGTATTTT; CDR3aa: CASDGATDTQYF
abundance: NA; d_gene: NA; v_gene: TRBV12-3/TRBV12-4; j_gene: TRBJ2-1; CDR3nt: TGTGCCAGCAGTTTAGCGCGGGCCAATCCAAATGAGCAGTTCTTC; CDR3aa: CASSLARANPNEQFF
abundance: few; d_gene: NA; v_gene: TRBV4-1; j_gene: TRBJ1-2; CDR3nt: TGCGCCAGCAGCGGCACAGTTACCTATGGCTACACCTTC; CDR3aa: CASSGTVTYGYTF
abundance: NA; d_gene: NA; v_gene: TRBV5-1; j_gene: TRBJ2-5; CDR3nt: TGCGCCAGCAGCTTGAGTCAGGGACCCCAAGAGACCCAGTACTTC; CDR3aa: CASSLSQGPQETQYF
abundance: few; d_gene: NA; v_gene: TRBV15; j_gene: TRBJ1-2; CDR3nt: TGTGCCACCAGCAGAGGGGAAATCTATGGCTACACCTTC; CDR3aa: CATSRGEIYGYTF
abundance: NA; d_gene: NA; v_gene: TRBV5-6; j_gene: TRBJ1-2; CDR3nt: TGTGCCAGCAGCCTGGTTGCGGCATCGAATGGCTACACCTTC; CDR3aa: CASSLVAASNGYTF
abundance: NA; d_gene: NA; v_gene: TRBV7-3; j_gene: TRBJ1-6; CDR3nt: TGTGCCAGCAGCTTACAGGGGACACTTAATTCACCCCGCCACTTT; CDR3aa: CASSLQGTLNSPRHF
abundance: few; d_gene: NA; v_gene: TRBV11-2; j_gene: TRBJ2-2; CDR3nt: TGTGCCAGCAGCTTAGACACTAGCCTTAGGGAGCTGTTTTTT; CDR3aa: CASSLDTSLRELFF
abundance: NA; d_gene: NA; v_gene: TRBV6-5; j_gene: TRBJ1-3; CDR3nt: TGTGCCAGCAGCGCCAAACAGGGATACTCTGGAAACACCATATATTTT; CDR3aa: CASSAKQGYSGNTIYF
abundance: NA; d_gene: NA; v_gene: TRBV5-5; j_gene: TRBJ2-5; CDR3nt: TGTGCCAGCAACTCACCATCACAAGAGACCCAGTACTTC; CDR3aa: CASNSPSQETQYF
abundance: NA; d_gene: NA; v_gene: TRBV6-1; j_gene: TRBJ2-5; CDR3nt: TGTGCCAGCAGTGATTTAGGGACATCCCAAGAGACCCAGTACTTC; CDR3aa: CASSDLGTSQETQYF
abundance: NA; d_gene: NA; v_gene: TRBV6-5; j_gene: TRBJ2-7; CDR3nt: TGTGCCAGCAGCCCCGGGGGATTGCACGAGCAGTACTTC; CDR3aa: CASSPGGLHEQYF
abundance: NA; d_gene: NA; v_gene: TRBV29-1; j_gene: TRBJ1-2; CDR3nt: TGCAGCGTTGAAGAAGACACCCAGCAAGATGGCTACACCTTC; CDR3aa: CSVEEDTQQDGYTF
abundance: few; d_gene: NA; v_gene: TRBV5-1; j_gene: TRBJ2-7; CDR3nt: TGCGCCAGCAGCTTGGTGCAGGGGACCACCTACGAGCAGTACTTC; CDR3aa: CASSLVQGTTYEQYF
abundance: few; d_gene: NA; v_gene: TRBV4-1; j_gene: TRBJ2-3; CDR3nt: TGCGCCAGCAGCCCGACCGCAGCAGCTAGCACAGATACGCAGTATTTT; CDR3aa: CASSPTAAASTDTQYF
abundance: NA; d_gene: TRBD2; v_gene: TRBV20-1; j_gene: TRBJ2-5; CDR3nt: TGCAGTGCTAGAGATCCCTCGGGGGGGACCCAGTACTTC; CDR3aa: CSARDPSGGTQYF
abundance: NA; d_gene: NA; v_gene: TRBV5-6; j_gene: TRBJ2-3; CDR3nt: TGTGCCAGCAGCTCACTTGGGCCCAGGAGGGCAGGCACAGATACGCAGTATTTT; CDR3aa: CASSSLGPRRAGTDTQYF
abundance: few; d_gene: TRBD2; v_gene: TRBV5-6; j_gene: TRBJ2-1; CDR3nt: TGTGCCAGCAGCTTGATTAGCGGGGGGGATTCCTACAATGAGCAGTTCTTC; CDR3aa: CASSLISGGDSYNEQFF
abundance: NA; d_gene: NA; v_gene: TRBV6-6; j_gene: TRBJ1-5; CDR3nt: TGTGCCAGCACACAGGGTAACATAATTGGCAATCAGCCCCAGCATTTT; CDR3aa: CASTQGNIIGNQPQHF
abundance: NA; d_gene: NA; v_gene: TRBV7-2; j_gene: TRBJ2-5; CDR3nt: TGTGCCAGCAGCGCCCGGGTGATACACGAAGAGACCCAGTACTTC; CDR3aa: CASSARVIHEETQYF
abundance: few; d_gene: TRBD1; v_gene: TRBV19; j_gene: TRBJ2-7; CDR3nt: TGTGTCAGTAGTCTCGACAGGGTCCACGAGCAGTACTTC; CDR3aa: CVSSLDRVHEQYF
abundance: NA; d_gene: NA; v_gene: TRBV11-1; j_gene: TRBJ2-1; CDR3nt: TGTGCCAGCGGCTCTTACCCTCAGGGGCCCCGCTCCTACAATGAGCAGTTCTTC; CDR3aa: CASGSYPQGPRSYNEQFF
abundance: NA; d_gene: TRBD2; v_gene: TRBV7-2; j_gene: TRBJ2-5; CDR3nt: TGTGCCAGCAGCACTGGACTAGCGGGGCCGCTTTGGGAGACCCAGTACTTC; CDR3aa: CASSTGLAGPLWETQYF
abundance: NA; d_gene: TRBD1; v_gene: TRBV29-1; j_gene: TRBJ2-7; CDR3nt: TGCAGCACGCGACAGGGACAGGAGGCCCAGTACTTC; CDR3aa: CSTRQGQEAQYF
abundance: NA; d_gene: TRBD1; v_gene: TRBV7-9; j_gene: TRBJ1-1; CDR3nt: TGTGCCAGCAGCGGGGACAGGGGGCTGTGGGCTGAAGCTTTCTTT; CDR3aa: CASSGDRGLWAEAFF